The 10 T cell receptor beta chains presented below share a single source sample, sequenced in a study of T-cell memory formation after mild COVID-19. MiXCR, run by TCRdb on the 5' RACE reads, gives a single entry per CDR3 protein. The sample lists just under 350,000 distinct CDR3 sequences, over 10% occurring once. What was sequenced was PBMCs or a T cell subset sorted from them (not recorded which). These receptors were obtained from a young man who had mild COVID-19 (a few samples of this study predate the infection). Cell type and time point are not known.

The chain employs TRBV4-1 and TRBJ2-5; D is possibly TRBD2 (6 bases). The V and J ends lost 0 bases and 7 bases respectively, with 18 bases between them. Germline V gene data show CDR1 as MGHRA and CDR2 as YSYEKL. This CDR3 is built from 16 residues. This CDR3 reads CASSQDWRGAGWTQYF. CDR3 nucleotide sequence: TGCGCCAGCAGCCAAGATTGGCGCGGGGCGGGTTGGACCCAGTACTTC.

V is TRBV6-5 and J is TRBJ2-1, with 12 nucleotides matching TRBD1. CDR1 and CDR2 from the germline V gene are MNHEY and SVGAGI. This CDR3 spans 16 amino acids. V gave up 0 bases and J gave up 10 bases; unmatched junction bases: 7. CDR3: CASSYSGTGGSWEQFF. The CDR3 region has the DNA TGTGCCAGCAGTTACTCAGGGACAGGGGGCTCGTGGGAGCAGTTCTTC.

This clonotype was detected many times. The chain employs TRBV3-2 and TRBJ2-1. TRBV3-2 counts as a pseudogene. This CDR3 has 12 amino acids. The CDR3 is CASSQDYNEQFF. CDR3 sequence (DNA): TGTGCCAGCAGCCAAGATTACAATGAGCAGTTCTTC.

The chain joins TRBV30 to TRBJ2-7; D is perhaps TRBD2 (6 bases). V dropped 5 bases and J dropped 3 bases, with 14 bases sitting between them. This CDR3 is built from 13 residues. CDR1 and CDR2 from the germline V gene are GTSNPN and SVGIG (reference sequence). For the CDR3, the DNA is TGTGCCTGGGCTAGCGACCGATACTACGAGCAGTACTTC. This sequence encodes CAWASDRYYEQYF.

The sample holds a few counts of this clonotype. The rearrangement links TRBV6-5 to TRBJ1-2, with D hard to call. This CDR3 has 14 amino acids. V lost 0 bases and J 8 bases, leaving 13 bases between the germline ends. The germline V gene encodes CDR1 MNHEY and CDR2 SVGAGI. CDR3 residues: CASSYSIGVRGYTF. The CDR3 DNA reads as TGTGCCAGCAGTTACTCGATCGGGGTACGGGGCTACACCTTC.

The chain employs TRBV20-1 and TRBJ1-5; possible D gene TRBD1, 6 bases. Trimming stripped 5 bases from V and 6 bases from J, with 17 bases between. The CDR3 sequence is 14 residues long. Germline-derived CDR1 and CDR2 are DFQATT and SNEGSKA (reference sequence). This CDR3 reads CSAAKTGSGQPQHF. The DNA of the CDR3 is TGCAGTGCTGCCAAGACAGGCTCGGGTCAGCCCCAGCATTTT.

This clonotype was detected many times. V gene TRBV6-5 combines with J gene TRBJ1-4; 9 positions agree with TRBD1. V was clipped by 5 bases and J by 6 bases; unmatched bases: 7. Per the germline V gene, CDR1 is MNHEY and CDR2 is SVGAGI. The CDR3 contains 15 residues. Here the CDR3 reads CASSSSGTGHEKLFF. The CDR3, as DNA: TGTGCCAGCAGTAGTTCCGGGACAGGGCATGAAAAACTGTTTTTT.

The chain couples TRBV28 to TRBJ1-1, with D maybe TRBD1 (5 bases). The germline CDR1 and CDR2 sequences are MDHEN and SYDVKM. The CDR3 totals 12 residues. Deletions cut 8 bases from V and 0 bases from J, with 7 bases between. In nucleotides, the CDR3 is TGTGCCAGCCTGGGGGTGAACACTGAAGCTTTCTTT. This encodes CASLGVNTEAFF.

This clonotype was observed a few times. This chain links TRBV7-8 with TRBJ2-5, with 10 bases aligning to TRBD2. CDR3 size: 14 residues. V lost 5 bases and J lost 7; bases outside the gene matches: 7. Germline V gives CDR1 SGHVS, CDR2 FQNEAQ. The CDR3 region is CASSPQRTSGTQYF. CDR3 bases: TGTGCCAGCAGCCCTCAGCGGACTAGCGGGACCCAGTACTTC.

J is TRBJ1-1 and V is TRBV19, with D perhaps TRBD1 (5 bases). Germline lookup yields CDR1 LNHDA and CDR2 SQIVND (reference sequence). This CDR3 is 18 amino acids long. V lost 1 base and J lost 3, with 21 bases in between. The CDR3 here is CASSIARGWIYGDTEAFF. The CDR3, as DNA: TGTGCCAGTAGTATAGCTAGGGGTTGGATATATGGGGACACTGAAGCTTTCTTT.